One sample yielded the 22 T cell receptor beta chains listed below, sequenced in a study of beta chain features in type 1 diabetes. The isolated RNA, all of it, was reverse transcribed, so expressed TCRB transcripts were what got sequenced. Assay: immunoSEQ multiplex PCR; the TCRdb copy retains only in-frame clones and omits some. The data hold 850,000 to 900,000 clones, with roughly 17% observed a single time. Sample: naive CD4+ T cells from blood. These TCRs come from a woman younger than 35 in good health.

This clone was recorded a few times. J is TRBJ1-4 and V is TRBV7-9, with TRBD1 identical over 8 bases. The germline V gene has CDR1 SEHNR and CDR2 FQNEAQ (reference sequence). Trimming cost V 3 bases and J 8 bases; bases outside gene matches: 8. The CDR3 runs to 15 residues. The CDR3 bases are TGTGCCAGCAGCTTGCTAGGCGGACAGGGCGAAAAACTGTTTTTT. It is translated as CASSLLGGQGEKLFF.

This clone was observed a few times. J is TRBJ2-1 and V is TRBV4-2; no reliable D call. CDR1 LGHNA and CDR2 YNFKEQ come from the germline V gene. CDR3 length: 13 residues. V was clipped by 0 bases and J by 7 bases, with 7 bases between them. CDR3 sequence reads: CASSQDSRNEQFF. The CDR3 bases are TGTGCCAGCAGCCAAGATTCCCGTAATGAGCAGTTCTTC.

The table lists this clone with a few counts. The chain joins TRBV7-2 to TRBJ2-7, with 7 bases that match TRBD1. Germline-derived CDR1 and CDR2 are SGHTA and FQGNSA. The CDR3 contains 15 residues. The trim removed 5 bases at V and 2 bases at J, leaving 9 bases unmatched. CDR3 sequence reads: CASSPAGTATYEQYF. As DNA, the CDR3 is TGTGCCAGCAGCCCAGCCGGGACAGCCACCTACGAGCAGTACTTC.

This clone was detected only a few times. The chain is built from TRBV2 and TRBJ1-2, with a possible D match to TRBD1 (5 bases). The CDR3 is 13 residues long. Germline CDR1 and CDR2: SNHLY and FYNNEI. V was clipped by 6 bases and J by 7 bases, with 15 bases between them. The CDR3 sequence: CASREMQGGGYTF. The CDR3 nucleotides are TGTGCCAGCAGGGAGATGCAGGGAGGTGGCTACACCTTC. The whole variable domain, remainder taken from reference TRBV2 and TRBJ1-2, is EPEVTQTPSHQVTQMGQEVILRCVPISNHLYFYWYRQILGQKVEFLVSFYNNEISEKSEIFDDQFSVERPDGSNFTLKIRSTKLEDSAMYFCASREMQGGGYTFGSGTRLTVV.

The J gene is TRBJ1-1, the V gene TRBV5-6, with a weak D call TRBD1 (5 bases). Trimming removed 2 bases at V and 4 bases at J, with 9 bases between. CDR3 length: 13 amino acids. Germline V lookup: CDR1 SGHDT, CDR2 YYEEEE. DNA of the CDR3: TGTGCCAGCAGCTTTTCGGGGGGCACTGAAGCTTTCTTT. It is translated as CASSFSGGTEAFF.

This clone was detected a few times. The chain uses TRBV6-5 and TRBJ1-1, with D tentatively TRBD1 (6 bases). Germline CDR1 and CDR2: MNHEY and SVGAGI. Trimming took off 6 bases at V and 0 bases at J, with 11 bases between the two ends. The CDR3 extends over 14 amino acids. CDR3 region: CASRRGNMNTEAFF. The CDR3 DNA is TGTGCCAGCAGGAGGGGGAATATGAACACTGAAGCTTTCTTT.

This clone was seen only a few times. CDR3 sequence: CASSQALAGYNEQFF. The CDR3 bases are TGTGCCAGCAGCCAAGCGTTAGCGGGGTACAATGAGCAGTTCTTC. The chain joins TRBV4-2 to TRBJ2-1; 8 positions agree with TRBD2. The germline CDR1 and CDR2 sequences are LGHNA and YNFKEQ. Trimming cost V 1 base and J 4 bases; bases outside gene matches: 3. This CDR3 has 15 residues.

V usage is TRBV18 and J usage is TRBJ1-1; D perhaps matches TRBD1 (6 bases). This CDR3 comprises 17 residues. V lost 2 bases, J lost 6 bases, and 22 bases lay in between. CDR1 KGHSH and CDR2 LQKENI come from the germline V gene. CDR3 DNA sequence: TGTGCCAGCTCACCATCGGGGGCCGTTCGGCAAATTGCTGAAGCTTTCTTT. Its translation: CASSPSGAVRQIAEAFF.

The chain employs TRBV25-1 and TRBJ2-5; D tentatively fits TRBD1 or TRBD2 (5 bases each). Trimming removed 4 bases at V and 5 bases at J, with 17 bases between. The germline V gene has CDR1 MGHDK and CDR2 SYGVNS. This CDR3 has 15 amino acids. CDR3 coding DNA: TGTGCCAGCAGTGGCCCCCGGGACCGAATGGAGACCCAGTACTTC. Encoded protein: CASSGPRDRMETQYF.

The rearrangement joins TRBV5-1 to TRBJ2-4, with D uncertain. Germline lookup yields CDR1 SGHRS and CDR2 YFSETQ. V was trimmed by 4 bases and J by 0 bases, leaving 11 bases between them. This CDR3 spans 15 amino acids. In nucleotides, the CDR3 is TGCGCCAGCAGCCCGCAGCCGGAAGCCAAAAACATTCAGTACTTC. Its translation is CASSPQPEAKNIQYF. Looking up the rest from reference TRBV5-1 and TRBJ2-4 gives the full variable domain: KAGVTQTPRYLIKTRGQQVTLSCSPISGHRSVSWYQQTPGQGLQFLFEYFSETQRNKGNFPGRFSGRQFSNSRSEMNVSTLELGDSALYLCASSPQPEAKNIQYFGAGTRLSVL.

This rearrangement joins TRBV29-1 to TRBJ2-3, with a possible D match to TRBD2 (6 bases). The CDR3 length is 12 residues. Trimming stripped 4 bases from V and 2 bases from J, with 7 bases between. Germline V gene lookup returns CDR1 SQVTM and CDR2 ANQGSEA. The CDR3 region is CSVASVTDTQYF. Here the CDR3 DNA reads TGCAGCGTTGCTAGCGTCACAGATACGCAGTATTTT.

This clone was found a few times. The CDR3 DNA is TGTGCCAGCAGCTTAGAGGTTAATCAGCCCCAGCATTTT. Translating it yields CASSLEVNQPQHF. The chain links TRBV7-2 to TRBJ1-5; no firm D call. The CDR3 sequence is 13 residues long. Trimming cost V 1 base and J 4 bases, with 5 bases left between them. Germline loops: CDR1 SGHTA, CDR2 FQGNSA. Variable domain in full (rest from reference TRBV7-2 and TRBJ1-5): GAGVSQSPSNKVTEKGKDVELRCDPISGHTALYWYRQSLGQGLEFLIYFQGNSAPDKSGLPSDRFSAERTGGSVSTLTIQRTQQEDSAVYLCASSLEVNQPQHFGDGTRLSIL.

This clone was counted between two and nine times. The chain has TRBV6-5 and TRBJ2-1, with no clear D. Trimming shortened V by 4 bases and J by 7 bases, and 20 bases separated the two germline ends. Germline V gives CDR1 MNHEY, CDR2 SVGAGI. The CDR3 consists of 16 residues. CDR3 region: CASSSVAASQRNEQFF. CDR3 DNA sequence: TGTGCCAGCAGTTCTGTAGCAGCGTCCCAGAGGAATGAGCAGTTCTTC.

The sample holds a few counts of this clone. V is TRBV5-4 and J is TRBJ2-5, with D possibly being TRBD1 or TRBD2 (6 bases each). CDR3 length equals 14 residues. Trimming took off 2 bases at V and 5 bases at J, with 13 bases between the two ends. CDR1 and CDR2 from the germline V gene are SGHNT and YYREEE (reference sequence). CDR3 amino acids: CASSFQGGTETQYF. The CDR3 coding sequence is TGTGCCAGCAGCTTTCAAGGGGGGACGGAGACCCAGTACTTC.

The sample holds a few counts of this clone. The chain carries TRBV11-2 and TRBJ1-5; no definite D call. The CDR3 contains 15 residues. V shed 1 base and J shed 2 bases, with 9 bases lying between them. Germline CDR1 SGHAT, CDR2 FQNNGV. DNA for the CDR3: TGTGCCAGCAGCTTAGGGGAAGCTCGCAATCAGCCCCAGCATTTT. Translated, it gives CASSLGEARNQPQHF.

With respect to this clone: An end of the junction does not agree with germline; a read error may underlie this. CDR3 DNA sequence: TGTGCCAGCAGTTTGTCAGGGGGCGTTGCAGAGGCGGTATTC. Amino acids: CASSLSGGVAEAVF. This chain uses TRBV27 with TRBJ2-7, with TRBD1 matching over 8 bases. Germline CDR1 is MNHEY and CDR2 is SMNVEV (reference sequence). The CDR3 is made up of 14 amino acids.

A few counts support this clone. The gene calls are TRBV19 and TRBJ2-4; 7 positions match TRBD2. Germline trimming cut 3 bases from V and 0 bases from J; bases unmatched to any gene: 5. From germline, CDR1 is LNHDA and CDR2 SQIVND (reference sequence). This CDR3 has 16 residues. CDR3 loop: CASSIWEGQAKNIQYF. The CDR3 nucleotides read TGTGCCAGTAGTATTTGGGAGGGCCAAGCCAAAAACATTCAGTACTTC.

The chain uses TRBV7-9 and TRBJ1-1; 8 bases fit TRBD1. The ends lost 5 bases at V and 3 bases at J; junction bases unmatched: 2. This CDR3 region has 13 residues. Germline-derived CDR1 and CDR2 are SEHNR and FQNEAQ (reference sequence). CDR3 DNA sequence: TGTGCCAGCAGCCGACAGGGGTACACTGAAGCTTTCTTT. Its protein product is CASSRQGYTEAFF.

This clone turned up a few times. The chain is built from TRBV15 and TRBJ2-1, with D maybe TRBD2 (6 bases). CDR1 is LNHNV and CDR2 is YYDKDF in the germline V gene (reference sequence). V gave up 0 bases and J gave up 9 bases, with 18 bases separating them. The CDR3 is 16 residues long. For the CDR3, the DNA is TGTGCCACCAGCAGAGATGCGGGGTCGGTTACAGGTGAGCAGTTCTTC. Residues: CATSRDAGSVTGEQFF.

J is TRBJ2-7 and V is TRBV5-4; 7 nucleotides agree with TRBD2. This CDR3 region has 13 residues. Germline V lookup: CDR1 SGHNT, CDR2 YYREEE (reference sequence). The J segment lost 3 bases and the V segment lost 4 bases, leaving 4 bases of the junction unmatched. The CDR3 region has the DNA TGTGCCAGCAGCGAGACTAGCAGCTACGAGCAGTACTTC. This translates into CASSETSSYEQYF.

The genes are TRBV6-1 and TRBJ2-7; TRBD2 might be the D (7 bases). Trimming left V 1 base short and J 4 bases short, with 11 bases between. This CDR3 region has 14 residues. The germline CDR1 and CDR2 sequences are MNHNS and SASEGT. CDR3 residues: CASSEVGGLYEQYF. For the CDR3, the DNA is TGTGCCAGCAGTGAAGTCGGGGGGCTTTACGAGCAGTACTTC.

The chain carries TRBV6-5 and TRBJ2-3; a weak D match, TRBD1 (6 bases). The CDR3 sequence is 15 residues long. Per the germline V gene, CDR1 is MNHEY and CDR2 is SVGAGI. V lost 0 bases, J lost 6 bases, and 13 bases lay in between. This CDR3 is CASSYSDRVGDTQYF. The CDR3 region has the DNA TGTGCCAGCAGTTACTCGGACAGAGTCGGGGATACGCAGTATTTT.